The clone carrying this TCR beta chain has just a few counts. Antigen: not known. Conversion of TCR transcripts into cDNA relied on 5'RACE template switching, which added a universal primer site and UMIs. Each CDR3 protein gets one entry after TCRdb re-called the 5' RACE reads with MiXCR. The sample lists approximately 300,000 distinct CDR3 sequences; approximately 11% were seen once. These data belong to a study of T cells after yellow fever vaccination. Study outcomes and limitations: Booster sampling recovered most clones from primary vaccination (approximately 97% CD4, around 88% CD8). Peaking on day 5 versus 15, the secondary response was faster but weaker. From the bulk population, abundant clonotypes could contaminate and appear within FACS-sorted repertoires.

CDR1 is KGHSH and CDR2 is LQKENI in the germline V gene. CDR3 length: 14 amino acids. V lost 3 bases and J 6 bases, leaving 14 bases between the germline ends. J is TRBJ1-2 and V is TRBV18; no firm D call. The sequence came from a young man who received the YFV17D yellow fever vaccine. The specimen comprised CD4+ T cells sorted from PBMCs, sampled 45 days after the yellow fever booster vaccination. The CDR3 is CASSPLTGGNGYTF. DNA of the CDR3: TGTGCCAGCTCACCCTTGACGGGAGGGAATGGCTACACCTTC.